Each of the 30 T cell receptor beta chains below was sequenced from the same sample in a study of blood T cell repertoires in COVID-19. Sequenced by immunoSEQ multiplex PCR; TCRdb stores in-frame clones only, minus some. The sample yields about 50,000 clones, 86% seen once. Material for sequencing was peripheral blood. Every receptor here comes from a man in his forties with active COVID-19.

This clone is medium-sized in the sample. This CDR3 is also generated by other DNA sequences in the sample. V gene TRBV19 combines with J gene TRBJ2-2, with a weak D call TRBD2 (5 bases). Germline values: CDR1 LNHDA, CDR2 SQIVND (reference sequence). The CDR3 is 16 amino acids. The V and J ends lost 1 base and 2 bases respectively, with 11 bases between them. The chain's CDR3 is CASSIVGSANTGELFF. DNA for the CDR3: TGTGCCAGTAGTATAGTAGGTAGCGCAAACACCGGGGAGCTGTTTTTT.

This chain joins TRBV15 and TRBJ2-3; 11 nucleotides line up with TRBD2. Germline CDR1 LNHNV, CDR2 YYDKDF (reference sequence). V was pared by 3 bases and J by 4 bases, with 6 bases of the junction left unmatched. The CDR3 totals 16 residues. The CDR3 region has the DNA TGTGCCACCAGCAGTGGGACTAGCGGAATCCCAGATACGCAGTATTTT. This gives the protein CATSSGTSGIPDTQYF.

In regard to this clone: It is unclear where the CDR3 begins or ends on the DNA, so no DNA is shown, and the CDR3 is as TCRdb lists it. CDR3 sequence: CASTLVGSGARDF. The chain combines TRBV6-5 with TRBJ2-7; the table assigns TRBD2, which was not confirmed against the DNA. The CDR3 spans 13 residues, counting both ends. The germline V gene has CDR1 MNHEY and CDR2 SVGAGI.

The chain couples TRBV7-9 to TRBJ2-5; D unclear. The CDR3 totals 15 residues. Trimming cost V 1 base and J 1 base, with 10 bases left between them. Germline assignment: CDR1 SEHNR and CDR2 FQNEAQ (reference sequence). This chain's CDR3 is CASSLGGPGQETQYF. DNA for the CDR3: TGTGCCAGCAGCTTAGGAGGTCCGGGCCAAGAGACCCAGTACTTC.

V usage is TRBV7-9 and J usage is TRBJ1-2, with D hard to call. This CDR3 has 15 amino acids. Trimming left V 2 bases short and J 0 bases short, with 10 bases between. Per the germline V gene, CDR1 is SEHNR and CDR2 is FQNEAQ (reference sequence). Here the CDR3 DNA reads TGTGCCAGCAGCTTATTAGCCCTAGCTAACTATGGCTACACCTTC. This encodes CASSLLALANYGYTF.

The CDR3 here is CASSRLAGGPRTDTQYF. CDR3 DNA: TGTGCCAGCAGCCGACTAGCGGGAGGGCCGAGGACAGATACGCAGTATTTT. This chain uses TRBV5-8 with TRBJ2-3, with 14 bases lining up with TRBD2. CDR1 is SGHTS and CDR2 is YDEGEE in the germline V gene. Losses at the gene ends were 4 bases for V and 3 bases for J; bases not matched to a gene: 7. The CDR3 consists of 17 residues.

The genes are TRBV15 and TRBJ1-5; TRBD1 aligns across 8 bases. There are 18 residues in the CDR3. V lost 2 bases and J lost 2; bases outside the gene matches: 11. Germline assignment: CDR1 LNHNV and CDR2 YYDKDF (reference sequence). CDR3 loop: CATSRPNRGAGGNQPQHF. The CDR3 region has the DNA TGTGCCACCAGCAGACCCAACAGGGGGGCGGGGGGCAATCAGCCCCAGCATTTT.

The rearrangement joins TRBV4-2 to TRBJ2-3, with 14 bases fitting TRBD2. The CDR3 has 20 amino acids. CDR1 is LGHNA, CDR2 YNFKEQ, per germline. The ends lost 4 bases at V and 1 base at J; junction bases unmatched: 13. The CDR3 DNA follows: TGTGCCAGCAGCCGGTCGACTAGCGGGAGGGGTTTTATCGGCACAGATACGCAGTATTTT. Translated: CASSRSTSGRGFIGTDTQYF.

This sequence joins TRBV2 and TRBJ2-5; no reliable D call. CDR3 length: 14 residues. Germline CDR1 and CDR2: SNHLY and FYNNEI. Trimming stripped 4 bases from V and 4 bases from J, with 13 bases between. CDR3 DNA sequence: TGTGCCAGCAGTGTCAAGGAGTTGGGAGAGACCCAGTACTTC. Translating it yields CASSVKELGETQYF. The full variable domain, with the rest looked up from reference TRBV2 and TRBJ2-5, is EPEVTQTPSHQVTQMGQEVILRCVPISNHLYFYWYRQILGQKVEFLVSFYNNEISEKSEIFDDQFSVERPDGSNFTLKIRSTKLEDSAMYFCASSVKELGETQYFGPGTRLLVL.

V gene TRBV5-4 combines with J gene TRBJ1-2; 11 nucleotides align to TRBD1. The germline V gene encodes CDR1 SGHNT and CDR2 YYREEE (reference sequence). This CDR3 region has 15 residues. Trimming took 0 bases from V and 5 from J; bases not matched to a gene: 3. CDR3 nucleotide sequence: TGTGCCAGCAGCTTGGTGGGGACAGGGGGTTATGGCTACACCTTC. Protein product: CASSLVGTGGYGYTF.

V usage is TRBV6-2 or TRBV6-3 and J usage is TRBJ1-5, with D maybe TRBD1 (5 bases). The assigned J gene may be wrong: the sequence end matches TRBJ2-3 better. Germline V gene lookup returns CDR1 MNHEY and CDR2 SVGEGT. The CDR3 contains 16 residues. The chain's CDR3 is CASSYSKQDSNQPQYF. The CDR3 nucleotides read TGTGCCAGCAGTTACTCGAAACAGGATAGCAATCAGCCCCAGTATTTT.

The genes are TRBV28 and TRBJ2-5, with 7 bases lining up with TRBD1. The CDR3 covers 14 residues. In germline, CDR1 is MDHEN, CDR2 SYDVKM. V shed 3 bases, J shed 1 base, and the junction held 2 bases outside the gene matches. This CDR3 reads CASSFRQGQETQYF. The CDR3 nucleotides read TGTGCCAGCAGTTTCAGACAGGGCCAAGAGACCCAGTACTTC. Variable domain in full (rest from reference TRBV28 and TRBJ2-5): DVKVTQSSRYLVKRTGEKVFLECVQDMDHENMFWYRQDPGLGLRLIYFSYDVKMKEKGDIPEGYSVSREKKERFSLILESASTNQTSMYLCASSFRQGQETQYFGPGTRLLVL.

The count of this clone is one. CDR3 sequence (DNA): TGTGCCATCAGGGGCAGGGGACAAGAGACCCAGTACTTC. Protein sequence: CAIRGRGQETQYF. The chain uses TRBV10-3 and TRBJ2-5; TRBD1 is a possible D gene (6 bases). CDR3 size: 13 residues. V lost 6 bases and J lost 2, with 10 bases in between. Germline CDR1 ENHRY, CDR2 SYGVKD.

The chain combines TRBV5-1 with TRBJ1-1; 11 nucleotides line up with TRBD1. The CDR3 runs 15 residues. Germline V CDR1 and CDR2: SGHRS, YFSETQ. V lost 0 bases to trimming and J lost 4 bases; unmatched junction nucleotides: 2. Here the CDR3 reads CASSLAGTGGTEAFF. CDR3 DNA: TGCGCCAGCAGCTTGGCCGGGACAGGGGGCACTGAAGCTTTCTTT. Full variable domain (outside the CDR3, taken from reference TRBV5-1 and TRBJ1-1): KAGVTQTPRYLIKTRGQQVTLSCSPISGHRSVSWYQQTPGQGLQFLFEYFSETQRNKGNFPGRFSGRQFSNSRSEMNVSTLELGDSALYLCASSLAGTGGTEAFFGQGTRLTVV.

The chain carries TRBV5-4 and TRBJ2-3; 8 bases are shared with TRBD2. V shed 0 bases, J shed 3 bases, and the junction held 3 bases outside the gene matches. CDR3 length: 15 amino acids. Germline CDR1 reads SGHNT; CDR2 reads YYREEE (reference sequence). CDR3 nucleotide sequence: TGTGCCAGCAGCTTGGACGGGAGGGCTACAGATACGCAGTATTTT. It yields the protein CASSLDGRATDTQYF.

V gene TRBV2 combines with J gene TRBJ2-7; D not resolved. V was clipped by 3 bases and J by 3 bases, with 9 bases between them. From germline, CDR1 is SNHLY and CDR2 FYNNEI. The CDR3 totals 13 residues. The CDR3 DNA sequence: TGTGCCAGCAGTGAGGGCAGTTACTACGAGCAGTACTTC. Translated, it gives CASSEGSYYEQYF.

V and J are TRBV3-1 (or the pseudogene TRBV3-2) and TRBJ1-5, with TRBD1 matching over 9 bases. The CDR3 is 14 amino acids. The germline V gene has CDR1 LGHDT and CDR2 YNNKEL (reference sequence). The ends lost 5 bases at V and 7 bases at J; junction bases unmatched: 6. CDR3 region: CASSFTGGGQPQHF. CDR3 coding DNA: TGTGCCAGCAGCTTTACAGGGGGCGGACAGCCCCAGCATTTT.

This chain connects TRBV4-1 to TRBJ2-1; TRBD2 is a possible D gene (5 bases). The CDR3 spans 15 residues. Per the germline V gene, CDR1 is MGHRA and CDR2 is YSYEKL. V lost 5 bases to trimming and J lost 0 bases, with 11 bases between them. CDR3 DNA: TGCGCCAGCAGCTTAGCGCCCGCCTCCTACAATGAGCAGTTCTTC. It translates to CASSLAPASYNEQFF.

This rearrangement joins TRBV10-3 to TRBJ2-1, with 8 positions matching TRBD1. CDR1 ENHRY and CDR2 SYGVKD come from the germline V gene. V dropped 0 bases and J dropped 8; count of bases not matched to a gene: 6. The CDR3 is made up of 15 amino acids. The CDR3 DNA sequence: TGTGCCATCAGTGAGTCGTTCAGGGGGCTGGATGAGCAGTTCTTC. It yields the protein CAISESFRGLDEQFF.

Here the CDR3 reads CASKDGLAGRKDEQFF. In DNA, the CDR3 is TGTGCCAGTAAGGACGGACTAGCGGGAAGGAAGGATGAGCAGTTCTTC. This rearrangement joins TRBV19 to TRBJ2-1, with TRBD2 matching 12 bases. Germline V gene data show CDR1 as LNHDA and CDR2 as SQIVND (reference sequence). Trimming at V came to 7 bases and at J to 8 bases, leaving 12 bases not matched to a gene. The CDR3 contains 16 residues.

J is TRBJ1-5 and V is TRBV7-9, with a possible D match to TRBD1 (5 bases). The CDR3 sequence is 13 residues long. Trimming removed 2 bases at V and 5 bases at J, with 7 bases between. The germline CDR1 and CDR2 sequences are SEHNR and FQNEAQ (reference sequence). In DNA, the CDR3 is TGTGCCAGCAGCTTAACAGGCGATCAGCCCCAGCATTTT. This sequence encodes CASSLTGDQPQHF.

The chain is built from TRBV28 and TRBJ2-1, with a tentative D call TRBD2 (6 bases). CDR3 length: 15 residues. Trimming shortened V by 8 bases and J by 2 bases, and 16 bases separated the two germline ends. Germline V CDR1 and CDR2: MDHEN, SYDVKM. The CDR3 loop is CASALRGSPYNEQFF. In DNA, the CDR3 is TGTGCCAGCGCGCTGCGGGGCTCTCCCTACAATGAGCAGTTCTTC. The full variable domain, its missing parts supplied by reference TRBV28 and TRBJ2-1, is DVKVTQSSRYLVKRTGEKVFLECVQDMDHENMFWYRQDPGLGLRLIYFSYDVKMKEKGDIPEGYSVSREKKERFSLILESASTNQTSMYLCASALRGSPYNEQFFGPGTRLTVL.

The chain joins TRBV11-2 to TRBJ2-3; 8 nucleotides match TRBD2. Germline-derived CDR1 and CDR2 are SGHAT and FQNNGV. Germline trimming cut 1 base from V and 5 bases from J; bases unmatched to any gene: 5. The CDR3 covers 15 residues. The CDR3 loop reads CASSLVGTRGDTQYF. The CDR3 coding sequence is TGTGCCAGCAGCTTAGTGGGGACTAGGGGAGATACGCAGTATTTT.

The chain employs TRBV2 and TRBJ1-5; perhaps TRBD1 as D (6 bases). V lost 7 bases and J lost 6, with 10 bases in between. Germline V gene sequence: CDR1 SNHLY, CDR2 FYNNEI. The CDR3 extends over 12 amino acids. The CDR3 is CASNREGQPQHF. The DNA for the CDR3 is TGTGCCAGCAACAGGGAGGGTCAGCCCCAGCATTTT.

This chain links TRBV19 with TRBJ2-1; 8 bases align to TRBD1. Germline values: CDR1 LNHDA, CDR2 SQIVND (reference sequence). The CDR3 sequence is 17 residues long. Trimming took 1 base from V and 10 from J; bases not matched to a gene: 15. CDR3 protein: CASSIGGGQGSAGEQFF. The CDR3 DNA sequence: TGTGCCAGTAGTATAGGGGGCGGACAGGGTTCGGCCGGGGAGCAGTTCTTC.

This chain links TRBV28 with TRBJ2-6; 10 positions agree with TRBD1. Germline V CDR1 and CDR2: MDHEN, SYDVKM. The CDR3 totals 18 residues. Trimming removed 6 bases from V and 3 bases from J; junction bases left unmatched: 11. CDR3 sequence reads: CASSSTGTGDLGANVLTF. The CDR3 bases are TGTGCCAGCAGCTCCACCGGGACAGGGGATCTTGGGGCCAACGTCCTGACTTTC.

The chain is built from TRBV27 and TRBJ2-1; 8 bases line up with TRBD2. J was trimmed by 2 bases and V by 6 bases; bases with no gene match: 6. Germline CDR1 reads MNHEY; CDR2 reads SMNVEV (reference sequence). CDR3 length equals 15 residues. Here the CDR3 DNA reads TGTGCCAGCAGCCCTATAGCGGGGACCTACAATGAGCAGTTCTTC. Its translation is CASSPIAGTYNEQFF.

The rearrangement joins TRBV6-5 to TRBJ1-3; D gene unclear. Trimming pared 2 bases from V and 0 bases from J, leaving 11 bases between. CDR1 and CDR2 (germline): MNHEY, SVGAGI. The CDR3 sequence is 16 residues long. The CDR3 loop is CASSYATLGSGNTIYF. CDR3 bases: TGTGCCAGCAGTTACGCGACACTCGGCTCTGGAAACACCATATATTTT.

The rearrangement links TRBV7-2 to TRBJ1-2, with a tentative D call TRBD1 (6 bases). The V end lost 5 bases, the J end lost 4 bases, and 11 bases lay between the germline ends. Per the germline V gene, CDR1 is SGHTA and CDR2 is FQGNSA. The CDR3 is made up of 13 amino acids. The CDR3 nucleotides are TGTGCCAGCAGCCGCCGGGACACCTATGGCTACACCTTC. It translates to CASSRRDTYGYTF.

This chain uses TRBV14 with TRBJ2-1; 8 positions match TRBD2. V lost 4 bases, J lost 12 bases, and 11 bases stayed unmatched. Germline lookup yields CDR1 SGHDN and CDR2 FVKESK. The CDR3 runs to 14 residues. The DNA for the CDR3 is TGTGCCAGCAGCCCCAGCGGGAGCCTAAGGGGGCAGTTCTTC. Protein: CASSPSGSLRGQFF.